These T cell receptor beta chains were read from a single sample in a study of shared T cell receptors in the human thymus. Only in-frame clones appear in the TCRdb table, and some are missing; sequencing was by immunoSEQ multiplex PCR. The repertoire includes fewer than 700,000 clones, 88% of them detected once, and around 0.0099% sits in the top ten. These sequences were also reported in another study, on human thymus T cells.

Sequencing used thymocytes. All receptors derive from a boy under three years old with a congenital heart defect. CDR3s include the opening cysteine and the closing phenylalanine or tryptophan. Each record gives: clone size, J gene, V gene, D gene, CDR3 protein, CDR3 DNA. The D gene is left open where the match is weak. Some rows mark clone size as missing; the rest say once, few, many or name a class of expanded clone.

clone_size: .
j_call: TRBJ1-1
v_call: TRBV29-1
d_call: .
cdr3_aa: CSVEREMNTEAFF
cdr3_nt: TGCAGCGTTGAAAGGGAGATGAACACTGAAGCTTTCTTT

clone_size: .
j_call: TRBJ1-2
v_call: TRBV6-1
d_call: .
cdr3_aa: CASSEVAGNYGYTF
cdr3_nt: TGTGCCAGCAGTGAGGTCGCAGGGAACTATGGCTACACCTTC

clone_size: .
j_call: TRBJ2-1
v_call: TRBV9
d_call: TRBD2
cdr3_aa: CASSVVGEREEYNEQFF
cdr3_nt: TGTGCCAGCAGCGTGGTTGGGGAGCGGGAGGAGTACAATGAGCAGTTCTTC

clone_size: few
j_call: TRBJ2-3
v_call: TRBV28
d_call: TRBD2
cdr3_aa: CASNSGATDTQYF
cdr3_nt: TGTGCCAGCAACAGCGGGGCCACAGATACGCAGTATTTT

clone_size: .
j_call: TRBJ2-7
v_call: TRBV14
d_call: .
cdr3_aa: CASSHRSFPSSYEQYF
cdr3_nt: TGTGCCAGCAGCCATAGGTCTTTCCCTAGCTCCTACGAGCAGTACTTC

clone_size: .
j_call: TRBJ2-5
v_call: TRBV13
d_call: .
cdr3_aa: CASSWARQGRGRETQYF
cdr3_nt: TGTGCCAGCAGCTGGGCCCGGCAGGGCAGGGGAAGGGAGACCCAGTACTTC

clone_size: .
j_call: TRBJ2-1
v_call: TRBV30
d_call: .
cdr3_aa: CAWSVTLPGAELNEQFF
cdr3_nt: TGTGCCTGGAGTGTAACCCTTCCGGGAGCGGAACTAAATGAGCAGTTCTTC

clone_size: .
j_call: TRBJ2-6
v_call: TRBV15
d_call: TRBD1
cdr3_aa: CATSRPSAGDRPGANVLTF
cdr3_nt: TGTGCCACCAGCAGACCCTCTGCCGGGGACAGGCCTGGGGCCAACGTCCTGACTTTC

clone_size: .
j_call: TRBJ2-5
v_call: TRBV28
d_call: .
cdr3_aa: CASSFVGTQYF
cdr3_nt: TGTGCCAGCAGTTTCGTCGGGACCCAGTACTTC

clone_size: .
j_call: TRBJ1-1
v_call: TRBV9
d_call: .
cdr3_aa: CASSVEPVGGATNTEAFF
cdr3_nt: TGTGCCAGCAGCGTAGAGCCGGTGGGGGGGGCCACGAACACTGAAGCTTTCTTT

clone_size: .
j_call: TRBJ1-2
v_call: TRBV29-1
d_call: .
cdr3_aa: CSVPRGQGDYGYTF
cdr3_nt: TGCAGCGTGCCTCGTGGGCAGGGCGACTATGGCTACACCTTC

clone_size: few
j_call: TRBJ1-1
v_call: TRBV27
d_call: .
cdr3_aa: CASSSGWEGAFF
cdr3_nt: TGTGCCAGCAGTTCGGGTTGGGAGGGAGCTTTCTTT

clone_size: .
j_call: TRBJ2-1
v_call: TRBV30
d_call: TRBD2
cdr3_aa: CASSPPSGGDNEQFF
cdr3_nt: TGTGCCTCCAGTCCTCCTAGCGGGGGGGACAATGAGCAGTTCTTC

clone_size: .
j_call: TRBJ1-2
v_call: TRBV13
d_call: .
cdr3_aa: CASSFKPGKMYGYTF
cdr3_nt: TGTGCCAGCAGCTTCAAGCCAGGGAAGATGTATGGCTACACCTTC

clone_size: .
j_call: TRBJ2-6
v_call: TRBV9
d_call: TRBD2
cdr3_aa: CASSVTSGIEPGANVLTF
cdr3_nt: TGTGCCAGCAGCGTTACTAGCGGGATTGAACCTGGGGCCAACGTCCTGACTTTC

clone_size: .
j_call: TRBJ2-1
v_call: TRBV9
d_call: .
cdr3_aa: CASSVYSGEQFF
cdr3_nt: TGTGCCAGCAGCGTATACAGCGGTGAGCAGTTCTTC

clone_size: .
j_call: TRBJ1-2
v_call: TRBV28
d_call: TRBD1
cdr3_aa: CASSYSPGQRNYGYTF
cdr3_nt: TGTGCCAGCAGTTACTCCCCGGGACAGAGGAACTATGGCTACACCTTC

clone_size: .
j_call: TRBJ2-1
v_call: TRBV5-6
d_call: TRBD2
cdr3_aa: CASSPGGSGGPPSREQFF
cdr3_nt: TGTGCCAGCAGCCCCGGGGGTAGCGGGGGTCCCCCGTCTAGGGAGCAGTTCTTC

clone_size: .
j_call: TRBJ2-5
v_call: TRBV14
d_call: TRBD2
cdr3_aa: CASSQEGGLAGRFKVETQYF
cdr3_nt: TGTGCCAGCAGCCAAGAAGGGGGACTAGCGGGAAGATTTAAAGTGGAGACCCAGTACTTC

clone_size: .
j_call: TRBJ2-1
v_call: TRBV27
d_call: TRBD1
cdr3_aa: CASNLTGAGSNEQFF
cdr3_nt: TGTGCCAGCAACTTGACAGGGGCAGGTAGCAATGAGCAGTTCTTC

clone_size: few
j_call: TRBJ1-3
v_call: TRBV10-3
d_call: .
cdr3_aa: CAISITCSGNTIYF
cdr3_nt: TGTGCCATCAGTATTACTTGTAGTGGAAACACCATATATTTT

clone_size: .
j_call: TRBJ2-1
v_call: TRBV7-2
d_call: TRBD1
cdr3_aa: CASITGQGGEQFF
cdr3_nt: TGTGCCAGCATTACTGGACAGGGCGGAGAGCAGTTCTTC

clone_size: .
j_call: TRBJ2-7
v_call: TRBV7-9
d_call: TRBD1
cdr3_aa: CASSTPGTGKRHEQYF
cdr3_nt: TGTGCCAGCAGCACCCCCGGGACAGGGAAGAGGCACGAGCAGTACTTC

clone_size: .
j_call: TRBJ1-2
v_call: TRBV9
d_call: .
cdr3_aa: CASSVGSQRGYGYTF
cdr3_nt: TGTGCCAGCAGCGTAGGGTCTCAAAGGGGCTATGGCTACACCTTC

clone_size: .
j_call: TRBJ2-1
v_call: TRBV29-1
d_call: .
cdr3_aa: CSVRGKEYRNEQFF
cdr3_nt: TGCAGCGTGAGGGGGAAAGAATATCGGAATGAGCAGTTCTTC

clone_size: .
j_call: TRBJ2-7
v_call: TRBV12-5
d_call: .
cdr3_aa: CASGLIPGIPYEQYF
cdr3_nt: TGTGCTAGTGGTTTGATCCCGGGGATTCCCTACGAGCAGTACTTC

clone_size: .
j_call: TRBJ2-1
v_call: TRBV7-9
d_call: TRBD2
cdr3_aa: CASSLVWREGDNEQFF
cdr3_nt: TGTGCCAGCAGCTTAGTCTGGCGGGAGGGCGACAATGAGCAGTTCTTC

clone_size: once
j_call: TRBJ1-1
v_call: TRBV6-5
d_call: TRBD1
cdr3_aa: CASSYQGGLPEAFF
cdr3_nt: TGTGCCAGCAGTTACCAGGGGGGACTTCCTGAAGCTTTCTTT

clone_size: .
j_call: TRBJ2-7
v_call: TRBV10-2
d_call: .
cdr3_aa: CASSESKGTYEQYF
cdr3_nt: TGCGCCAGCAGTGAGTCAAAGGGGACCTACGAGCAGTACTTC

clone_size: .
j_call: TRBJ1-5
v_call: TRBV2
d_call: .
cdr3_aa: CASRSLGGQPQHF
cdr3_nt: TGTGCCAGCAGAAGTCTAGGAGGTCAGCCCCAGCATTTT

clone_size: .
j_call: TRBJ1-1
v_call: TRBV27
d_call: .
cdr3_aa: CASSLWGVHTEAFF
cdr3_nt: TGTGCCAGCAGTTTATGGGGGGTACACACTGAAGCTTTCTTT

clone_size: .
j_call: TRBJ2-7
v_call: TRBV4-1
d_call: .
cdr3_aa: CASSQLRGDRDYEQYF
cdr3_nt: TGCGCCAGCAGCCAACTGCGGGGTGACAGGGACTACGAGCAGTACTTC

clone_size: .
j_call: TRBJ1-5
v_call: TRBV4-1
d_call: .
cdr3_aa: CASSQDKGGGNQPQHF
cdr3_nt: TGCGCCAGCAGCCAAGATAAAGGGGGGGGAAATCAGCCCCAGCATTTT

clone_size: once
j_call: TRBJ2-2
v_call: TRBV6-5
d_call: .
cdr3_aa: CASSYQGRNTGELFF
cdr3_nt: TGTGCCAGCAGTTACCAGGGTAGGAACACCGGGGAGCTGTTTTTT

clone_size: .
j_call: TRBJ1-2
v_call: TRBV7-4
d_call: TRBD1
cdr3_aa: CASRTDRGYHGYTF
cdr3_nt: TGTGCCAGCAGAACCGACAGGGGGTATCATGGCTACACCTTC

clone_size: .
j_call: TRBJ2-4
v_call: TRBV28
d_call: TRBD2
cdr3_aa: CASSYRGLEVGGIQYF
cdr3_nt: TGTGCCAGCAGCTACCGAGGACTAGAGGTTGGTGGCATTCAGTACTTC